These 24 T cell receptor beta chains were sequenced from one sample in a study of T cell responses to AZD1222 COVID-19 vaccine. Assay: immunoSEQ multiplex PCR; the TCRdb copy retains only in-frame clones and omits some. The sample carries fewer than 85,000 clones, 85% to 90% recorded once. The starting material was peripheral blood, obtained on day 0 of AZD1222 vaccination. Receptors originate from an adult in good health.

In this sample, this clone turned up once. The chain recombines TRBV6-2 or TRBV6-3 with TRBJ2-1; D gene ambiguous. The CDR3 spans 13 residues. Per germline, CDR1 MNHEY and CDR2 SVGEGT. V dropped 1 base and J dropped 4 bases, with 5 bases sitting between them. The CDR3 here is CASSYLRYNEQFF. As DNA, the CDR3 is TGTGCCAGCAGTTACTTAAGGTACAATGAGCAGTTCTTC.

The chain is built from TRBV27 and TRBJ2-3, with D possibly called TRBD1 or TRBD2 (5 bases each). V was trimmed by 6 bases and J by 0 bases, leaving 7 bases between them. The germline V gene encodes CDR1 MNHEY and CDR2 SMNVEV (reference sequence). The CDR3 runs to 13 residues. The CDR3 loop is CASRGRSTDTQYF. CDR3 nucleotide sequence: TGTGCCAGCAGGGGACGGAGCACAGATACGCAGTATTTT.

The chain is built from TRBV2 and TRBJ2-1; TRBD2 is a possible D gene (5 bases). V gave up 4 bases and J gave up 4 bases, with 14 bases separating them. Germline values: CDR1 SNHLY, CDR2 FYNNEI. The CDR3 is 15 residues long. The CDR3 DNA reads as TGTGCCAGCAGTGGACGGGAAAAAGGGTACAATGAGCAGTTCTTC. It specifies CASSGREKGYNEQFF.

V gene TRBV6-1 combines with J gene TRBJ2-2; either TRBD1 or TRBD2 may fit D (5 bases each). This CDR3 has 12 residues. The germline gives CDR1 MNHNS, CDR2 SASEGT. V was pared by 8 bases and J by 5 bases, with 9 bases between. CDR3 bases: TGTGCCAGCCAAGGGGAGACCGGGGAGCTGTTTTTT. Residues: CASQGETGELFF.

V is TRBV7-2 and J is TRBJ2-2; D remains unclear. V was clipped by 5 bases and J by 1 base, with 14 bases between them. Germline-derived CDR1 and CDR2 are SGHTA and FQGNSA. The CDR3 has 16 amino acids. CDR3 amino acids: CASSVMRPRNTGELFF. The CDR3 DNA reads TGTGCCAGCAGCGTTATGAGGCCGAGGAACACCGGGGAGCTGTTTTTT.

The chain is built from TRBV7-9 and TRBJ1-1, with 8 nucleotides matching TRBD1. The CDR3 spans 17 residues. V shed 5 bases and J 1 base; nucleotides not matched to a gene: 12. Germline CDR1 and CDR2: SEHNR and FQNEAQ (reference sequence). Written as DNA, the CDR3 is TGTGCCAGCAGCCAGGGATACAGGGGGTATGCGAACACTGAAGCTTTCTTT. It specifies CASSQGYRGYANTEAFF.

The genes are TRBV7-8 and TRBJ1-5; the D is unclear. Germline assignment: CDR1 SGHVS and CDR2 FQNEAQ. The V and J ends lost 5 bases and 4 bases respectively, with 12 bases between them. This CDR3 is 14 amino acids long. The CDR3 sequence: CASSLLGMNQPQHF. The CDR3 nucleotides read TGTGCCAGCAGCCTCCTCGGGATGAATCAGCCCCAGCATTTT.

This chain connects TRBV7-3 to TRBJ2-6, with TRBD1 as a possible D gene (5 bases). The CDR3 spans 19 residues. Trimming cost V 5 bases and J 0 bases, with 20 bases left between them. The germline gives CDR1 SGHTA, CDR2 FQGTGA. The CDR3 sequence is CASSPSWGTSSSGANVLTF. The CDR3 DNA is TGTGCCAGCAGCCCCAGCTGGGGCACCTCAAGCTCTGGGGCCAACGTCCTGACTTTC.

This chain uses TRBV6-5 with TRBJ1-5; no firm D call. V was pared by 5 bases and J by 2 bases, with 13 bases between. This CDR3 comprises 15 residues. CDR1 is MNHEY and CDR2 is SVGAGI in the germline V gene. CDR3 bases: TGTGCCAGCAGTCCTACCGGGGAGGGCAATCAGCCCCAGCATTTT. Its translation is CASSPTGEGNQPQHF.

Concerning this clone itself: Germline is not matched at one junction end, which may reflect a read error. The chain carries TRBV4-1 and TRBJ2-7; D might be TRBD1 (5 bases). CDR1 MGHRA and CDR2 YSYEKL come from the germline V gene. The CDR3 sequence is 16 residues long. CDR3 sequence: CASSQDLWGRSYAQYF. CDR3 bases: TGCGCCAGCAGCCAAGATCTTTGGGGCAGATCCTACGCGCAGTACTTC.

The chain recombines TRBV9 with TRBJ1-2, with D tentatively TRBD1 (6 bases). Germline loops: CDR1 SGDLS, CDR2 YYNGEE. The CDR3 spans 16 residues. V lost 0 bases and J 0 bases, leaving 12 bases between the germline ends. The CDR3 region has the DNA TGTGCCAGCAGCGTAGGGACAGCGTACTCTAACTATGGCTACACCTTC. Amino acids: CASSVGTAYSNYGYTF.

The chain uses TRBV5-6 and TRBJ1-5; a weak D match, TRBD1 (5 bases). Germline lookup yields CDR1 SGHDT and CDR2 YYEEEE. The germline V and J ends were trimmed by 1 base and 6 bases, with 8 bases remaining between them. The CDR3 is 13 amino acids. The CDR3, as DNA: TGTGCCAGCAGCTTGCAGGGTGCTCAGCCCCAGCATTTT. Translating it yields CASSLQGAQPQHF. Full variable domain (rest looked up from reference TRBV5-6 and TRBJ1-5): DAGVTQSPTHLIKTRGQQVTLRCSPKSGHDTVSWYQQALGQGPQFIFQYYEEEERQRGNFPDRFSGHQFPNYSSELNVNALLLGDSALYLCASSLQGAQPQHFGDGTRLSIL.

CDR3 DNA: TGCGCCAGCAGTCCGGCCGGACCCCTCTACGAGCAGTACTTC. This translates into CASSPAGPLYEQYF. This chain uses TRBV5-1 with TRBJ2-7; no firm D call. The germline V gene encodes CDR1 SGHRS and CDR2 YFSETQ. V lost 5 bases and J lost 3, with 15 bases in between. The CDR3 covers 14 residues.

This clone was recorded a few times. The chain couples TRBV6-5 to TRBJ1-6; D gene unclear. The CDR3 length is 15 residues. CDR1 and CDR2 from the germline V gene are MNHEY and SVGAGI. The germline V and J ends were trimmed by 2 bases and 6 bases, with 11 bases remaining between them. The CDR3 here is CASSYDGGSNSPLHF. CDR3 DNA sequence: TGTGCCAGCAGTTACGATGGAGGCAGTAATTCACCCCTCCACTTT.

A single count supports this clone. DNA for the CDR3: TGTGCCAGCAGCTTGGAGGCGGGTTTGCAAGAGACCCAGTACTTC. Translated, it gives CASSLEAGLQETQYF. The rearrangement joins TRBV5-4 to TRBJ2-5; D is perhaps TRBD2 (5 bases). The CDR3 spans 15 residues. Germline CDR1 reads SGHNT; CDR2 reads YYREEE (reference sequence). V lost 0 bases to trimming and J lost 2 bases, with 11 bases between them.

The V call is TRBV27, the J call TRBJ1-1, with D maybe TRBD1 (5 bases). Deletions cut 6 bases from V and 4 bases from J, with 18 bases between. CDR1 and CDR2 (germline): MNHEY, SMNVEV (reference sequence). The CDR3 contains 15 residues. CDR3 nucleotides: TGTGCCAGCAGCCCCTTAGGAGGGGTCGCCACTGAAGCTTTCTTT. It codes for CASSPLGGVATEAFF.

This clone was seen only once. The chain is built from TRBV4-1 and TRBJ2-7; D uncertain. CDR3 length: 13 residues. V shed 3 bases and J shed 2 bases, with 8 bases lying between them. Germline values: CDR1 MGHRA, CDR2 YSYEKL. The CDR3 DNA is TGCGCCAGCAGCCATTCCCCTACCTACGAGCAGTACTTC. Its protein product is CASSHSPTYEQYF.

This sequence joins TRBV5-4 and TRBJ1-4; TRBD1 agrees at 9 bases. The CDR3 is 16 residues long. Germline assignment: CDR1 SGHNT and CDR2 YYREEE (reference sequence). Trimming removed 4 bases from V and 5 bases from J; junction bases left unmatched: 9. The CDR3 reads CASSPNGQGLNEKLFF. The CDR3 nucleotides read TGTGCCAGCAGCCCGAATGGACAGGGGTTAAATGAAAAACTGTTTTTT.

This clone was recorded once. The rearrangement joins TRBV29-1 to TRBJ1-4, with no clear D. V was shortened by 1 base and J by 9 bases, with 9 bases between the two germline ends. The germline CDR1 and CDR2 sequences are SQVTM and ANQGSEA. The CDR3 spans 12 residues. The CDR3 region is CSVEGAGQKLFF. Here the CDR3 DNA reads TGCAGCGTTGAAGGGGCCGGACAAAAACTGTTTTTT.

The chain combines TRBV18 with TRBJ1-2, with TRBD1 as a possible D gene (5 bases). The CDR3 totals 14 residues. Trimming removed 2 bases from V and 5 bases from J, with 12 bases in between. The V gene's germline CDR1 is KGHSH and CDR2 LQKENI. Here the CDR3 reads CASSPGARWYGYTF. DNA for the CDR3: TGTGCCAGCTCACCAGGGGCTAGGTGGTATGGCTACACCTTC.

The chain uses TRBV19 and TRBJ2-1; perhaps TRBD2 as D (7 bases). The germline V gene encodes CDR1 LNHDA and CDR2 SQIVND (reference sequence). The CDR3 runs 16 residues. The V end was cut by 3 bases, the J end by 5 bases, with 17 bases between. CDR3: CASSIPGVREDNEQFF. CDR3 in DNA: TGTGCCAGTAGTATTCCAGGGGTCCGGGAGGACAATGAGCAGTTCTTC.

This clone was found once. The chain recombines TRBV12-5 with TRBJ2-3, with 9 bases identical to TRBD2. CDR1 is LGHNT and CDR2 is FRNRAP in the germline V gene. Germline trimming cut 7 bases from V and 5 bases from J; bases unmatched to any gene: 13. The CDR3 is 16 amino acids. The CDR3 reads CASAPLGAGGKDTQYF. The CDR3 region has the DNA TGTGCTAGTGCCCCTCTCGGAGCGGGAGGTAAAGATACGCAGTATTTT.

As concerns this clone: This sample also contains other DNA sequences that code for the same CDR3. The chain joins TRBV14 to TRBJ2-7, with D possibly being TRBD1 (5 bases). The V and J ends lost 1 base and 4 bases respectively, with 8 bases between them. The CDR3 length is 13 residues. The germline CDR1 and CDR2 sequences are SGHDN and FVKESK. Here the CDR3 DNA reads TGTGCCAGCAGCCAAGGAAGGGGATACGAGCAGTACTTC. Protein: CASSQGRGYEQYF.

V and J are TRBV10-3 and TRBJ1-1; a possible D gene is TRBD1 (6 bases). The CDR3 has 14 amino acids. Germline-derived CDR1 and CDR2 are ENHRY and SYGVKD. Trimming stripped 2 bases from V and 4 bases from J, with 11 bases between. CDR3 sequence reads: CAISEGGASTEAFF. The DNA for the CDR3 is TGTGCCATCAGTGAGGGGGGGGCAAGCACTGAAGCTTTCTTT.